One and the same sample provided the 27 T cell receptor beta chains below, sequenced in a study of cytomegalovirus exposure and HLA in healthy donors. Researchers ran the PCR with 60 Vbeta and 13 Jbeta primers. Only in-frame clones appear in the TCRdb table, and some are missing; sequencing was by immunoSEQ multiplex PCR. In total, the table holds 150,000 to 250,000 clones. Sequences were obtained from PBMCs. These receptors all stem from a boy younger than 18 in good health and CMV-seronegative.

The chain employs TRBV7-3 and TRBJ1-1, with D possibly matching TRBD1 (6 bases). The CDR3 totals 15 residues. CDR1 SGHTA and CDR2 FQGTGA come from the germline V gene. Deletions cut 5 bases from V and 4 bases from J, with 17 bases between. The CDR3 coding sequence is TGTGCCAGCAGCGAAAACCTGGGACAAGTCACTGAAGCTTTCTTT. It is translated as CASSENLGQVTEAFF.

This chain uses TRBV10-3 with TRBJ2-7; 7 nucleotides line up with TRBD2. Trimming took 6 bases from V and 0 from J; bases not matched to a gene: 11. Germline V gene data show CDR1 as ENHRY and CDR2 as SYGVKD. The CDR3 length is 16 residues. The CDR3 protein is CAIRDPSGGSSYEQYF. CDR3 nucleotides: TGTGCCATCAGGGACCCGTCCGGGGGGAGCTCCTACGAGCAGTACTTC.

The genes are TRBV9 and TRBJ1-2; D uncertain. The CDR3 consists of 14 residues. CDR1 and CDR2 from the germline V gene are SGDLS and YYNGEE. Deletions cut 0 bases from V and 8 bases from J, with 14 bases between. The CDR3 protein is CASSVDAGMRGYTF. CDR3 DNA sequence: TGTGCCAGCAGCGTAGATGCGGGGATGCGCGGCTACACCTTC.

V gene TRBV5-6 combines with J gene TRBJ2-5, with 7 bases identical to TRBD2. TRBJ2-7 explains the end of the DNA better; the J call may be wrong. Germline V gene sequence: CDR1 SGHDT, CDR2 YYEEEE. CDR3 length equals 15 residues. CDR3 nucleotides: TGTGCCAGCAGCCAAGAGCGGGGTTATACCTACGAGCAGTACTTC. Translation: CASSQERGYTYEQYF.

This chain joins TRBV7-6 and TRBJ1-2; D gene ambiguous. From germline, CDR1 is SGHVS and CDR2 FNYEAQ. V was clipped by 1 base and J by 4 bases, with 7 bases between them. CDR3 length: 13 amino acids. This CDR3 is CASSLEDTYGYTF. The CDR3 nucleotides read TGTGCCAGCAGCTTAGAAGACACCTATGGCTACACCTTC.

The V and J genes are TRBV5-5 and TRBJ1-5, with 8 positions matching TRBD1. This CDR3 has 12 residues. Trimming cost V 3 bases and J 8 bases; bases outside gene matches: 1. The germline gives CDR1 SGHKS, CDR2 YYEKEE (reference sequence). CDR3 residues: CASSSTGEPQHF. For the CDR3, the DNA is TGTGCCAGCAGCTCGACAGGGGAGCCCCAGCATTTT.

The rearrangement joins TRBV2 to TRBJ1-2; 7 positions match TRBD1. Germline-derived CDR1 and CDR2 are SNHLY and FYNNEI. Germline trimming cut 7 bases from V and 1 base from J; bases unmatched to any gene: 9. The CDR3 consists of 15 residues. The CDR3 bases are TGTGCCAGCAATCTGCGACAGGGAGTTAACTATGGCTACACCTTC. Its protein product is CASNLRQGVNYGYTF.

The CDR3 loop reads CASSTGGVYGYTF. CDR3 DNA sequence: TGTGCCAGTAGTACAGGGGGCGTCTATGGCTACACCTTC. This chain uses TRBV19 with TRBJ1-2; 8 bases agree with TRBD1. This CDR3 region has 13 residues. The germline V gene encodes CDR1 LNHDA and CDR2 SQIVND (reference sequence). V lost 4 bases, J lost 4 bases, and 2 bases stayed unmatched.

The chain has TRBV5-6 and TRBJ1-4; D gene ambiguous. Germline CDR1 reads SGHDT; CDR2 reads YYEEEE. V was clipped by 4 bases and J by 7 bases, with 14 bases between them. The CDR3 spans 14 residues. CDR3 nucleotides: TGTGCCAGCAGCCGAGGGTCTGTATTTGAAAAACTGTTTTTT. This encodes CASSRGSVFEKLFF.

The gene calls are TRBV30 and TRBJ1-3; tentatively, D is TRBD1 (6 bases). CDR3 length: 15 residues. Per germline, CDR1 GTSNPN and CDR2 SVGIG (reference sequence). V was pared by 2 bases and J by 0 bases, with 11 bases between. The DNA for the CDR3 is TGTGCCTGGAGTACGGGACATCTCTCTGGAAACACCATATATTTT. This sequence encodes CAWSTGHLSGNTIYF.

The V and J genes are TRBV4-1 and TRBJ2-7; 9 bases match TRBD1. The germline V gene encodes CDR1 MGHRA and CDR2 YSYEKL. CDR3 length: 13 amino acids. The junction had 1 base not matched to a gene; V was cut back by 2 bases and J by 5 bases. As DNA, the CDR3 is TGCGCCAGCAGCCAACGGACAGGGGACGAGCAGTACTTC. This codes for CASSQRTGDEQYF.

V and J are TRBV10-1 and TRBJ1-5; TRBD1 is a possible D gene (6 bases). The CDR3 is 13 residues long. Trimming shortened V by 6 bases and J by 4 bases, and 10 bases separated the two germline ends. Germline lookup yields CDR1 WNHNN and CDR2 SYGVQD (reference sequence). This CDR3 reads CASRQGTNQPQHF. The CDR3 bases are TGCGCCAGCAGACAGGGCACTAATCAGCCCCAGCATTTT.

This chain uses TRBV6-1 with TRBJ2-7, with 8 bases identical to TRBD1. Germline loops: CDR1 MNHNS, CDR2 SASEGT. The V segment lost 7 bases and the J segment 3 bases; nucleotides outside the gene matches: 5. The CDR3 is made up of 13 amino acids. In DNA, the CDR3 is TGTGCCAGCAAACAGGGGGTTCTCTACGAGCAGTACTTC. It translates to CASKQGVLYEQYF.

The gene calls are TRBV2 and TRBJ1-1; TRBD1 might be the D (5 bases). This CDR3 comprises 14 residues. V was pared by 3 bases and J by 8 bases, with 16 bases between. Germline lookup yields CDR1 SNHLY and CDR2 FYNNEI. CDR3 protein: CASSDRGVGWEAFF. In DNA, the CDR3 is TGTGCCAGCAGTGATAGGGGCGTGGGGTGGGAAGCTTTCTTT.

This sequence joins TRBV7-6 and TRBJ1-3, with 9 bases identical to TRBD1. CDR1 and CDR2 (germline): SGHVS, FNYEAQ. The CDR3 sequence is 16 residues long. Losses at the gene ends were 5 bases for V and 1 base for J; bases not matched to a gene: 6. The CDR3 protein is CASSRGQGLSGNTIYF. For the CDR3, the DNA is TGTGCCAGCAGCCGGGGACAGGGTCTATCTGGAAACACCATATATTTT.

The chain recombines TRBV7-3 with TRBJ1-2; 9 positions match TRBD1. Germline V lookup: CDR1 SGHTA, CDR2 FQGTGA. CDR3 length: 16 amino acids. V was clipped by 3 bases and J by 8 bases; unmatched bases: 13. CDR3 residues: CASSFTGTGREGGYTF. In DNA form, the CDR3 reads TGTGCCAGCAGCTTTACCGGGACAGGGAGGGAAGGGGGCTACACCTTC.

The chain recombines TRBV27 with TRBJ2-1, with D possibly matching TRBD1 (6 bases). The V and J ends lost 3 bases and 13 bases respectively, with 19 bases between them. The CDR3 is made up of 14 amino acids. Germline CDR1 MNHEY, CDR2 SMNVEV (reference sequence). The CDR3 coding sequence is TGTGCCAGCAGTTTCTCTGCAGGGGACGGCTCCCAGTTCTTC. Amino acids: CASSFSAGDGSQFF.

This chain joins TRBV7-3 and TRBJ2-3, with a possible D match to TRBD2 (7 bases). Germline CDR1 and CDR2: SGHTA and FQGTGA. V lost 5 bases, J lost 6 bases, and 15 bases lay in between. The CDR3 has 14 residues. CDR3: CASSEGGGGDTQYF. The CDR3 region has the DNA TGTGCCAGCAGCGAGGGGGGGGGAGGCGATACGCAGTATTTT.

The chain carries TRBV5-1 and TRBJ1-5; TRBD1 aligns across 10 bases. The CDR3 covers 15 residues. V lost 2 bases, J lost 3 bases, and 2 bases stayed unmatched. The germline gives CDR1 SGHRS, CDR2 YFSETQ. The CDR3 reads CASSLGTGDNQPQHF. CDR3 in DNA: TGCGCCAGCAGCTTAGGGACAGGGGACAATCAGCCCCAGCATTTT.

The chain employs TRBV7-2 and TRBJ1-2; 8 positions match TRBD1. From germline, CDR1 is SGHTA and CDR2 FQGNSA. J was trimmed by 5 bases and V by 5 bases; bases with no gene match: 16. The CDR3 has 17 amino acids. The DNA for the CDR3 is TGTGCCAGCAGCACAGGACAGGGCGCGGGAGTGGGGTATGGCTACACCTTC. Amino acids: CASSTGQGAGVGYGYTF. The full variable domain, rest sourced from reference TRBV7-2 and TRBJ1-2, is GAGVSQSPSNKVTEKGKDVELRCDPISGHTALYWYRQSLGQGLEFLIYFQGNSAPDKSGLPSDRFSAERTGGSVSTLTIQRTQQEDSAVYLCASSTGQGAGVGYGYTFGSGTRLTVV.

The V gene is TRBV29-1, the J gene TRBJ2-5, with 11 bases fitting TRBD2. The CDR3 consists of 13 residues. V dropped 3 bases and J dropped 4; count of bases not matched to a gene: 1. Germline V gene sequence: CDR1 SQVTM, CDR2 ANQGSEA. CDR3 in amino acids: CSVEGTSGETQYF. In DNA, the CDR3 is TGCAGCGTTGAGGGGACTAGCGGAGAGACCCAGTACTTC.

The chain links TRBV27 to TRBJ2-5; 8 nucleotides agree with TRBD1. This CDR3 is 15 amino acids long. Germline CDR1 and CDR2: MNHEY and SMNVEV (reference sequence). J lost 5 bases, V lost 2 bases, and 7 bases had no gene match. The CDR3 sequence is CASSLGRGLWETQYF. CDR3 DNA sequence: TGTGCCAGCAGTTTAGGCAGGGGGCTGTGGGAGACCCAGTACTTC.

The CDR3 region has the DNA TGTGCCAGCAGCTTAGTACTACTAGCGGGAAACAATGAGCAGTTCTTC. Protein product: CASSLVLLAGNNEQFF. The chain has TRBV7-6 and TRBJ2-1; 10 bases match TRBD2. This CDR3 comprises 16 residues. The V and J ends lost 1 base and 5 bases, in that order; junction bases with no gene match: 5. Per the germline V gene, CDR1 is SGHVS and CDR2 is FNYEAQ.

In nucleotides, the CDR3 is TGTGCCTGGAAGAACAGCCTTGAAGCTTTCTTT. Amino acids: CAWKNSLEAFF. The chain employs TRBV30 and TRBJ1-1, with D unclear. Germline-derived CDR1 and CDR2 are GTSNPN and SVGIG (reference sequence). CDR3 length: 11 amino acids. V was trimmed by 4 bases and J by 7 bases, leaving 10 bases between them.

This chain connects TRBV7-9 to TRBJ2-1; 15 bases match TRBD2. Germline V gene data show CDR1 as SEHNR and CDR2 as FQNEAQ (reference sequence). This CDR3 is 16 amino acids long. J was trimmed by 8 bases and V by 5 bases; bases with no gene match: 7. CDR3 residues: CASSQGTSGGQDEQFF. The CDR3 DNA reads as TGTGCCAGCAGCCAAGGGACTAGCGGGGGGCAGGATGAGCAGTTCTTC.

The DNA for the CDR3 is TGTGCCAGCAGCCAAGACGTTTCCAGGGGGTTATACGAGCAGTACTTC. Translation gives CASSQDVSRGLYEQYF. The V call is TRBV14, the J call TRBJ2-7; 7 bases match TRBD1. The V segment lost 0 bases and the J segment 4 bases; nucleotides outside the gene matches: 9. This CDR3 contains 16 residues. Germline V gives CDR1 SGHDN, CDR2 FVKESK.

The V gene is TRBV5-1, the J gene TRBJ2-2; the D gene is possibly TRBD1 (6 bases). This CDR3 is built from 14 residues. CDR1 SGHRS and CDR2 YFSETQ come from the germline V gene. V gave up 4 bases and J gave up 2 bases, with 9 bases separating them. The CDR3 sequence: CASSRTDNTGELFF. For the CDR3, the DNA is TGCGCCAGCAGCAGGACAGATAACACCGGGGAGCTGTTTTTT.